This T cell receptor beta chain emerged from a study of T-cell reconstitution after alpha-beta-depleted transplantation in children. Unmatched junction bases numbered 22, after V lost 8 bases and J lost 4 bases. The CDR3 extends over 19 amino acids. Germline V lookup: CDR1 MNHEY, CDR2 SMNVEV (reference sequence). Unique molecular identifiers were incorporated when the TCRbeta library was constructed. TCRdb re-analysed the PCR reads in MiXCR, keeping a single row per CDR3 protein. The table shows roughly 500,000 distinct CDR3 sequences, with around 19% occurring only once. This receptor was taken from a human donor who donated a stem cell graft to a child with acute lymphoblastic leukemia. The gene calls are TRBV27 and TRBJ2-1; 8 bases are shared with TRBD2. Sequencing was performed on PBMCs from the stem cell graft donor, taken from the stem cell graft. The CDR3 reads CASGGRLAGASPSYNEQFF. Written as DNA, the CDR3 is TGTGCCAGCGGCGGACGTCTAGCGGGCGCCTCCCCCTCGTACAATGAGCAGTTCTTC.